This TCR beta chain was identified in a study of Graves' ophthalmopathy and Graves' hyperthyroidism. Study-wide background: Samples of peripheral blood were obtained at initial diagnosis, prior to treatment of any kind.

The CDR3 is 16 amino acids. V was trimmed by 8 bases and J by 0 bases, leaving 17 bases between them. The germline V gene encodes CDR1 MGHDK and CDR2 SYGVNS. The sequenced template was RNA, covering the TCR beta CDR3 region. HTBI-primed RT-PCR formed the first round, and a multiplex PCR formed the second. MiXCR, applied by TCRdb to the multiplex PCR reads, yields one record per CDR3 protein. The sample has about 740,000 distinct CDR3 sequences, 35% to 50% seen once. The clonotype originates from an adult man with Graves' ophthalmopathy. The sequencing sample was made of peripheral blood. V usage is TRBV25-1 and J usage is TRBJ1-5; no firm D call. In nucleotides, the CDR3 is TGTGCCAGCTCCATCCAGAGGTCCAATAGCAATCAGCCCCAGCATTTT. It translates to CASSIQRSNSNQPQHF.